This T cell receptor beta chain came from a study of identical twins. Overall study results and limits: Cord blood beta clonotypes that were abundant carried fewer insertions, and memory repertoires showed no such trend. Partly confounded zero-insertion analyses could result from invariant MAIT and iNKT cells. Within twin pairs, the out-of-frame alpha sequences they shared showed excess low generation probability.

This clonotype occurred many times. The antigen remains undetermined. The donor group consisted entirely of healthy Caucasians. TCRdb reprocessed the 5' RACE reads via MiXCR and lists one record per CDR3 protein. The sample shows 600,000 to 800,000 distinct CDR3 sequences, 21% of them seen only once. This CDR3 has 15 residues. CDR1 SGHDT and CDR2 YYEEEE come from the germline V gene. Losses at the gene ends were 1 base for V and 7 bases for J; bases not matched to a gene: 9. This same sample was also taken into another study, of T cells expressing NK-cell markers.

What was sequenced was PBMCs. V is TRBV5-6 and J is TRBJ2-7, with 9 bases fitting TRBD2. The receptor comes from a woman between 18 and 30 years old in good health. The CDR3 region is CASSLLREGLGEQYF. CDR3 DNA: TGTGCCAGCAGCTTGTTGCGGGAGGGCCTAGGGGAGCAGTACTTC.